The 21 T cell receptor beta chains below all came from one sample that was sequenced in a study of technical replicates of blood from a handful of donors. Clones were sequenced by immunoSEQ multiplex PCR, and TCRdb holds only the in-frame ones, with some missing. Of under 110,000 clones listed, nearly 96% are singletons. Input material: T cells isolated from PBMCs. The origin of the receptors is a human donor in good health.

The gene calls are TRBV19 and TRBJ1-4, with D tentatively TRBD1 (5 bases). Trimming removed 6 bases from V and 14 bases from J, with 13 bases in between. From germline, CDR1 is LNHDA and CDR2 SQIVND (reference sequence). The CDR3 has 11 amino acids. CDR3 bases: TGTGCCAGTAGATCTGACAGCCTTCTGTTTTTT. Its protein product is CASRSDSLLFF.

J is TRBJ2-7 and V is TRBV19, with TRBD2 identical over 9 bases. The CDR3 spans 15 residues. V lost 6 bases, J lost 0 bases, and 6 bases stayed unmatched. In germline, CDR1 is LNHDA, CDR2 SQIVND (reference sequence). The CDR3 sequence: CASSLNSGSSYEQYF. The CDR3, as DNA: TGTGCCAGTAGCCTCAATAGCGGGAGCTCCTACGAGCAGTACTTC.

This chain links TRBV9 with TRBJ1-1, with a weak D call TRBD1 (5 bases). Germline CDR1 SGDLS, CDR2 YYNGEE. This CDR3 contains 13 residues. Trimming removed 3 bases from V and 10 bases from J, with 16 bases in between. The CDR3 sequence is CASSAQDGLGAFF. CDR3 sequence (DNA): TGTGCCAGCAGCGCACAGGACGGTTTGGGAGCTTTCTTT.

V and J are TRBV7-9 and TRBJ1-4; 10 nucleotides agree with TRBD1. Germline V gene sequence: CDR1 SEHNR, CDR2 FQNEAQ (reference sequence). The CDR3 spans 16 residues. Trimming cost V 0 bases and J 5 bases; bases outside gene matches: 3. The CDR3 nucleotides are TGTGCCAGCAGCTTAGCGGACAGGGGGTACAATGAAAAACTGTTTTTT. The encoded protein is CASSLADRGYNEKLFF.

Regarding this clone: Other DNA sequences in the same sample also yield this CDR3. The V and J genes are TRBV25-1 and TRBJ1-5; 8 bases agree with TRBD1. CDR3 length equals 14 residues. J gave up 7 bases and V 2 bases, and 4 bases lay outside the gene matches. CDR1 MGHDK and CDR2 SYGVNS come from the germline V gene. The CDR3 loop reads CASSEAGGGQPQHF. The CDR3 bases are TGTGCCAGCAGTGAAGCAGGGGGCGGCCAGCCCCAGCATTTT. Variable domain in full (rest from reference TRBV25-1 and TRBJ1-5): EADIYQTPRYLVIGTGKKITLECSQTMGHDKMYWYQQDPGMELHLIHYSYGVNSTEKGDLSSESTVSRIRTEHFPLTLESARPSHTSQYLCASSEAGGGQPQHFGDGTRLSIL.

This chain connects TRBV4-1 to TRBJ2-3; D is perhaps TRBD1 (7 bases). Trimming stripped 2 bases from V and 7 bases from J, with 13 bases between. In germline, CDR1 is MGHRA, CDR2 YSYEKL. The CDR3 covers 14 residues. The CDR3 loop reads CASSQLQGGHTQYF. The DNA for the CDR3 is TGCGCCAGCAGCCAACTCCAGGGGGGACATACGCAGTATTTT.

The V and J genes are TRBV2 and TRBJ2-2; D possibly corresponds to TRBD1 (6 bases). From germline, CDR1 is SNHLY and CDR2 FYNNEI. The CDR3 is 15 amino acids. The V and J ends lost 6 bases and 5 bases respectively, with 16 bases between them. CDR3: CASRDRNKVTGELFF. DNA for the CDR3: TGTGCCAGCAGAGACAGGAATAAGGTTACCGGGGAGCTGTTTTTT.

The rearrangement joins TRBV13 to TRBJ2-7, with 12 bases that match TRBD2. V gave up 5 bases and J gave up 4 bases; unmatched junction bases: 6. The germline V gene has CDR1 PRHDT and CDR2 FYEKMQ (reference sequence). The CDR3 loop spans 15 amino acids. The CDR3 spells CASSRKTSGSYEQYF. The CDR3 DNA reads as TGTGCCAGCAGCCGTAAGACTAGCGGGAGTTACGAGCAGTACTTC.

V and J are TRBV27 and TRBJ2-1, with D unclear. The CDR3 runs 13 residues. Trimming took 0 bases from V and 4 from J, leaving 4 bases between them. Germline V gene data show CDR1 as MNHEY and CDR2 as SMNVEV (reference sequence). The CDR3 DNA sequence: TGTGCCAGCAGTTTATCAACATACAATGAGCAGTTCTTC. Its translation: CASSLSTYNEQFF.

This chain links TRBV7-3 with TRBJ1-3; D not resolved. The CDR3 is 16 amino acids. V gave up 1 base and J gave up 0 bases, with 10 bases separating them. CDR1 and CDR2 (germline): SGHTA, FQGTGA. The CDR3 sequence: CASSLNAGNSGNTIYF. DNA of the CDR3: TGTGCCAGCAGCTTAAATGCAGGAAACTCTGGAAACACCATATATTTT.

V usage is TRBV28 and J usage is TRBJ2-7, with D possibly matching TRBD2 (5 bases). Germline V lookup: CDR1 MDHEN, CDR2 SYDVKM. V shed 1 base and J shed 2 bases, with 12 bases lying between them. This CDR3 is 15 amino acids long. The CDR3 nucleotides read TGTGCCAGCAGTTTATCGTGGGAGATCACCTACGAGCAGTACTTC. The encoded protein is CASSLSWEITYEQYF.

This chain uses TRBV2 with TRBJ2-2; 7 bases match TRBD1. J was trimmed by 6 bases and V by 6 bases; bases with no gene match: 10. CDR1 is SNHLY, CDR2 FYNNEI, per germline. The CDR3 runs 15 residues. DNA of the CDR3: TGTGCCAGCAGGTCTATGAGGGGGCGATCCGGGGAGCTGTTTTTT. This codes for CASRSMRGRSGELFF.

V is TRBV5-1 and J is TRBJ2-3; tentatively, D is TRBD2 (6 bases). This CDR3 has 14 amino acids. Germline CDR1 is SGHRS and CDR2 is YFSETQ. V dropped 0 bases and J dropped 4 bases, with 9 bases sitting between them. Here the CDR3 reads CASSLVGTADTQYF. CDR3 DNA: TGCGCCAGCAGCTTGGTCGGGACTGCAGATACGCAGTATTTT. Complete variable domain (other parts from reference TRBV5-1 and TRBJ2-3): KAGVTQTPRYLIKTRGQQVTLSCSPISGHRSVSWYQQTPGQGLQFLFEYFSETQRNKGNFPGRFSGRQFSNSRSEMNVSTLELGDSALYLCASSLVGTADTQYFGPGTRLTVL.

In DNA form, the CDR3 reads TGTGCCAGCAGCGTCGAGACAGGTTTGAATGAGCCCCAGCATTTT. Protein sequence: CASSVETGLNEPQHF. The chain employs TRBV9 and TRBJ1-5; possibly TRBD1 for D (6 bases). Germline V CDR1 and CDR2: SGDLS, YYNGEE. V lost 2 bases to trimming and J lost 8 bases, with 17 bases between them. The CDR3 is 15 residues long. Based on the CDR3 plus reference TRBV9 and TRBJ1-5, the full variable domain is DSGVTQTPKHLITATGQRVTLRCSPRSGDLSVYWYQQSLDQGLQFLIQYYNGEERAKGNILERFSAQQFPDLHSELNLSSLELGDSALYFCASSVETGLNEPQHFGDGTRLSIL.

The V call is TRBV7-6, the J call TRBJ2-5; 7 positions agree with TRBD2. The CDR3 is 16 residues long. Germline CDR1 is SGHVS and CDR2 is FNYEAQ. V trimming: 7 bases; J trimming: 1 base; junction bases outside the gene matches: 12. CDR3 loop: CASTKEAGVPQETQYF. The CDR3 nucleotides are TGTGCCAGCACCAAAGAGGCGGGAGTTCCCCAAGAGACCCAGTACTTC. Supplemented by reference TRBV7-6 and TRBJ2-5, the full variable domain reads GAGVSQSPRYKVTKRGQDVALRCDPISGHVSLYWYRQALGQGPEFLTYFNYEAQQDKSGLPNDRFSAERPEGSISTLTIQRTEQRDSAMYRCASTKEAGVPQETQYFGPGTRLLVL.

The J gene is TRBJ2-3, the V gene TRBV27; TRBD2 matches 15 bases. The junction had 13 bases not matched to a gene; V was cut back by 5 bases and J by 1 base. CDR3 length: 20 residues. Looked up from germline, CDR1 is MNHEY and CDR2 is SMNVEV (reference sequence). This chain's CDR3 is CASSASGLAGGSSGTDTQYF. CDR3 bases: TGTGCCAGCAGTGCTTCGGGACTAGCGGGAGGATCCTCAGGCACAGATACGCAGTATTTT.

V usage is TRBV5-5 and J usage is TRBJ2-7; no firm D call. V lost 0 bases, J lost 0 bases, and 13 bases lay in between. The CDR3 consists of 16 residues. Germline V gene data show CDR1 as SGHKS and CDR2 as YYEKEE (reference sequence). For the CDR3, the DNA is TGTGCCAGCAGCTTGGCCCCGATGTCCAGCTCCTACGAGCAGTACTTC. It encodes CASSLAPMSSSYEQYF.

The gene calls are TRBV5-5 and TRBJ1-5; 7 bases fit TRBD1. CDR1 SGHKS and CDR2 YYEKEE come from the germline V gene (reference sequence). V was pared by 4 bases and J by 4 bases, with 8 bases of the junction left unmatched. The CDR3 has 15 amino acids. Written as DNA, the CDR3 is TGTGCCAGCAGCCCCCGGGACAGCTCGAATCAGCCCCAGCATTTT. It yields the protein CASSPRDSSNQPQHF. Complete variable domain (other parts from reference TRBV5-5 and TRBJ1-5): DAGVTQSPTHLIKTRGQQVTLRCSPISGHKSVSWYQQVLGQGPQFIFQYYEKEERGRGNFPDRFSARQFPNYSSELNVNALLLGDSALYLCASSPRDSSNQPQHFGDGTRLSIL.

The rearrangement links TRBV5-6 to TRBJ1-6; 8 nucleotides match TRBD1. CDR1 is SGHDT and CDR2 is YYEEEE in the germline V gene. CDR3 length: 15 amino acids. J lost 9 bases, V lost 0 bases, and 5 bases had no gene match. The CDR3 loop is CASSLGDRGASPLHF. The CDR3 DNA reads as TGTGCCAGCAGCTTGGGAGACAGGGGAGCTTCACCCCTCCACTTT. Variable domain in full (rest from reference TRBV5-6 and TRBJ1-6): DAGVTQSPTHLIKTRGQQVTLRCSPKSGHDTVSWYQQALGQGPQFIFQYYEEEERQRGNFPDRFSGHQFPNYSSELNVNALLLGDSALYLCASSLGDRGASPLHFGNGTRLTVT.

The rearrangement links TRBV29-1 to TRBJ2-6; a possible D gene is TRBD1 (6 bases). The V gene lost 4 bases and the J gene lost 0 bases, with 7 bases spanning the gap. The CDR3 loop spans 14 amino acids. Germline V gene data show CDR1 as SQVTM and CDR2 as ANQGSEA. The CDR3 is CSVGGGSGANVLTF. The DNA for the CDR3 is TGCAGCGTTGGAGGGGGCTCTGGGGCCAACGTCCTGACTTTC.

The chain is built from TRBV2 and TRBJ1-4, with D maybe TRBD1 (5 bases). V was clipped by 6 bases and J by 7 bases, with 18 bases between them. From germline, CDR1 is SNHLY and CDR2 FYNNEI. The length of the CDR3 is 15 residues. CDR3 in amino acids: CASRGGRIVGEKLFF. In DNA form, the CDR3 reads TGTGCCAGCAGGGGGGGAAGGATCGTCGGTGAAAAACTGTTTTTT. The entire variable domain, with the rest obtained from reference TRBV2 and TRBJ1-4, is as follows: EPEVTQTPSHQVTQMGQEVILRCVPISNHLYFYWYRQILGQKVEFLVSFYNNEISEKSEIFDDQFSVERPDGSNFTLKIRSTKLEDSAMYFCASRGGRIVGEKLFFGSGTQLSVL.